The rows below give T cell receptor beta chains drawn from one sample of a study of CD8 T cells in Susac syndrome. From the immunoSEQ multiplex PCR reads, TCRdb called clonotypes with MiXCR, one entry per CDR3 protein. The sample lists 80,000 to 90,000 distinct CDR3 sequences; 95% were seen once. Specimen: CD8+ T cells from PBMCs. The receptors shown here come from a human donor with Susac syndrome. The CDR3 runs from the conserved cysteine through the conserved F or W. Each record gives: V gene, CDR3 protein.

>TRBV11-2
CASSYHGLVGPTGELFF
>TRBV4-1
CASSQPRGPEQYF
>TRBV20-1
CSASVGSSYEQYF
>TRBV3-1
CASSQQGASGANVLTF
>TRBV7-9
CASSSQDFSYTF
>TRBV29-1
CSVVPGRTDTQYF
>TRBV9
CASRGLAGGPTDTQYF
>TRBV7-6
CASSLAGADTGELFF
>TRBV13
CASSLEANTEAFF
>TRBV6-5
CASQGASNEKLFF
>TRBV7-9
CASSRPAGNEQFF
>TRBV5-4
CASSAYSNTEAFF
>TRBV27
CASSLPGYNEQFF
>TRBV27
CASTPSGAGDYGYTF
>TRBV29-1
CSVVTGVSYNEQFF
>TRBV7-8
CASSPQGAGADTQYF
>TRBV7-6
CASSSQGQGSYEQYF
>TRBV5-1
CASSLTFEQFF
>TRBV29-1
CSATSLNTEAFF
>TRBV29-1
CSVSKAGANNEQFF
>TRBV7-8
CASSLSSGVLTDEQFF
>TRBV12-3/TRBV12-4
CASSLVAGYNEQFF
>TRBV21-1
CANQRSNQPQHF
>TRBV4-2
CASSQDGGLYNEQFF
>TRBV1
CTSSQPRQGSKNIQYF
>TRBV30
CAWTRTGGTEAFF
>TRBV7-2
CASSRADTQYF
>TRBV7-9
CASSGLNTEAFF
>TRBV2
CASGLAGGNNEQFF
>TRBV2
CASSDRASTYNEQFF
>TRBV27
CASSPGQVLYGYTF
>TRBV7-9
CASEQGVGTGELFF
>TRBV5-1
CASRTGTPGELFF
>TRBV12-3/TRBV12-4
CASSDSGNTIYF
>TRBV30
CAWMGQASGYTF